The T cell receptor (beta chain) described here comes from a study of molecular identifiers for immune sequencing clone quantification. The CDR3 spans 13 residues. Germline values: CDR1 SGHTA, CDR2 FQGNSA. Isolation of naive CD8 T cells was achieved by sorting on a CD8+CD4-CCR7+CD45RA+ phenotype. Concerning this clonotype: Since a much larger clone is just one base distant, this may be a read error.

TCRdb used MiXCR to reprocess the PCR reads, holding one entry per CDR3 protein. The sample lists around 470,000 distinct CDR3 sequences; about a fifth were seen once. Material for sequencing was naive CD8+ T cells from blood, with Jurkat cell RNA spiked in. Described subset: FACS-sorted CD8+CD4-CCR7+CD45RA+ naive T cells. The chain has TRBV7-2 and TRBJ2-2; D perhaps matches TRBD2 (5 bases). The TCR originated in a human donor in good health. Some libraries in this study had Jurkat cell RNA spiked in. The CDR3 sequence: CAGSPSGTGELFF. CDR3 DNA: TGTGCCGGCAGCCCCAGCGGAACCGGGGAGCTGTTTTTT.